Each of the 15 T cell receptor beta chains below was sequenced from the same sample in a study of cytomegalovirus exposure and HLA in healthy donors. PCR employed 60 Vbeta and 13 Jbeta primers. Data came from immunoSEQ multiplex PCR; TCRdb stores just in-frame clones and leaves some out. Of more than 100,000 clones in the sample, roughly 79% were seen once. Sequenced sample: PBMCs. Receptors were obtained from a woman between 40 and 50 years old in good health and CMV-seronegative.

The chain has TRBV4-1 and TRBJ2-7; D is perhaps TRBD2 (5 bases). There are 14 residues in the CDR3. V lost 5 bases and J 1 base, leaving 12 bases between the germline ends. Germline CDR1 and CDR2: MGHRA and YSYEKL. The CDR3 sequence: CASSLRTGSYEQYF. The CDR3 DNA reads as TGCGCCAGCAGCTTACGGACGGGGTCCTACGAGCAGTACTTC.

V usage is TRBV19 and J usage is TRBJ1-2; 12 positions agree with TRBD1. The germline V gene has CDR1 LNHDA and CDR2 SQIVND (reference sequence). V trimming: 6 bases; J trimming: 7 bases; junction bases outside the gene matches: 12. This CDR3 spans 16 amino acids. For the CDR3, the DNA is TGTGCCAGTAGCCCGGGACAGGGGGCTTTGGGGTCTGGCTACACCTTC. Encoded protein: CASSPGQGALGSGYTF.

V gene TRBV6-5 combines with J gene TRBJ2-7; D is perhaps TRBD2 (6 bases). This CDR3 has 12 amino acids. The V and J ends lost 10 bases and 2 bases respectively, with 12 bases between them. CDR1 MNHEY and CDR2 SVGAGI come from the germline V gene. CDR3 sequence: CATSVSAYEQYF. Written as DNA, the CDR3 is TGTGCCACTAGCGTGAGCGCCTACGAGCAGTACTTC.

This clone was detected only a few times. The genes are TRBV4-3 and TRBJ2-2; D perhaps matches TRBD1 (5 bases). The CDR3 is made up of 12 amino acids. Trimming removed 9 bases at V and 2 bases at J, with 7 bases between. Germline CDR1 and CDR2: LGHNA and YSLEER. CDR3 residues: CASGQNTGELFF. Here the CDR3 DNA reads TGCGCCAGTGGACAAAACACCGGGGAGCTGTTTTTT.

V usage is TRBV6-6 and J usage is TRBJ2-3; tentatively, D is TRBD1 (6 bases). Germline V lookup: CDR1 MNHNY, CDR2 SVGAGI (reference sequence). Trimming cost V 7 bases and J 4 bases, with 18 bases left between them. The length of the CDR3 is 15 residues. Here the CDR3 reads CASTQGTVDPDTQYF. For the CDR3, the DNA is TGTGCCAGCACCCAGGGGACCGTAGATCCAGATACGCAGTATTTT.

This chain links TRBV10-3 with TRBJ2-3; 10 positions agree with TRBD2. V dropped 5 bases and J dropped 5; count of bases not matched to a gene: 10. This CDR3 is built from 16 residues. Per the germline V gene, CDR1 is ENHRY and CDR2 is SYGVKD. The CDR3 sequence: CAISPLAGGLEDTQYF. The CDR3 region has the DNA TGTGCCATCAGTCCCTTAGCGGGGGGCCTAGAAGATACGCAGTATTTT.

In this sample, this clone turned up once. The CDR3 bases are TGCAGTGGCGGTGACTTATTTGAAGCTTTCTTT. Protein sequence: CSGGDLFEAFF. V and J are TRBV20-1 and TRBJ1-1; D ambiguous. Trimming shortened V by 7 bases and J by 7 bases, and 13 bases separated the two germline ends. The germline V gene has CDR1 DFQATT and CDR2 SNEGSKA (reference sequence). The CDR3 totals 11 residues.

The rearrangement joins TRBV9 to TRBJ2-1; 12 bases fit TRBD2. The CDR3 sequence is 17 residues long. Germline V CDR1 and CDR2: SGDLS, YYNGEE. V lost 2 bases, J lost 6 bases, and 9 bases stayed unmatched. CDR3 bases: TGTGCCAGCAGCGTGGGGCCGGGACTAGCGGGCTCCAATGAGCAGTTCTTC. Its translation: CASSVGPGLAGSNEQFF. Based on the CDR3 plus reference TRBV9 and TRBJ2-1, the full variable domain is DSGVTQTPKHLITATGQRVTLRCSPRSGDLSVYWYQQSLDQGLQFLIQYYNGEERAKGNILERFSAQQFPDLHSELNLSSLELGDSALYFCASSVGPGLAGSNEQFFGPGTRLTVL.

The chain recombines TRBV5-1 with TRBJ1-2; possibly TRBD1 for D (6 bases). The CDR3 runs to 16 residues. CDR1 SGHRS and CDR2 YFSETQ come from the germline V gene. V gave up 0 bases and J gave up 2 bases, with 14 bases separating them. CDR3 protein: CASSLGGGQRNYGYTF. The CDR3 nucleotides are TGCGCCAGCAGCTTGGGAGGGGGACAAAGAAACTATGGCTACACCTTC.

The CDR3 region is CASSERTGDYEQYF. The CDR3 nucleotides are TGCGCCAGCAGTGAAAGGACAGGGGACTACGAGCAGTACTTC. The chain has TRBV10-2 and TRBJ2-7, with 9 bases identical to TRBD1. CDR1 and CDR2 (germline): WSHSY, SAAADI. J lost 3 bases, V lost 3 bases, and 3 bases had no gene match. The CDR3 contains 14 residues.

This chain links TRBV12-5 with TRBJ1-5; 7 bases agree with TRBD1. The length of the CDR3 is 14 residues. Unmatched junction bases numbered 6, after V lost 6 bases and J lost 4 bases. CDR1 is LGHNT, CDR2 FRNRAP, per germline. CDR3 protein: CASGPTGYNQPQHF. CDR3 DNA: TGTGCTAGTGGACCGACAGGGTATAATCAGCCCCAGCATTTT.

V is TRBV27 and J is TRBJ1-1, with D possibly being TRBD1 (5 bases). The V gene lost 1 base and the J gene lost 7 bases, with 10 bases spanning the gap. Germline V gene sequence: CDR1 MNHEY, CDR2 SMNVEV (reference sequence). The CDR3 length is 13 residues. Here the CDR3 reads CASSLYDSHEAFF. The CDR3 DNA reads as TGTGCCAGCAGTTTATACGACAGCCATGAAGCTTTCTTT.

The rearrangement links TRBV25-1 to TRBJ2-7, with a weak D call TRBD2 (6 bases). The CDR3 has 14 amino acids. Trimming removed 7 bases at V and 2 bases at J, with 15 bases between. Germline V gene sequence: CDR1 MGHDK, CDR2 SYGVNS. The CDR3 sequence: CASTPPGLPYEQYF. CDR3 nucleotide sequence: TGTGCCAGCACCCCCCCGGGACTTCCCTACGAGCAGTACTTC.

This clone is a singleton in its sample. The chain couples TRBV7-9 to TRBJ2-2; 11 nucleotides agree with TRBD2. J was trimmed by 1 base and V by 4 bases; bases with no gene match: 2. Germline V gene data show CDR1 as SEHNR and CDR2 as FQNEAQ (reference sequence). The CDR3 length is 16 residues. The CDR3 region has the DNA TGTGCCAGCAGCTCCACTAGCGGGGGGAACACCGGGGAGCTGTTTTTT. This encodes CASSSTSGGNTGELFF.

The chain uses TRBV30 and TRBJ1-5, with D uncertain. In germline, CDR1 is GTSNPN, CDR2 SVGIG (reference sequence). The CDR3 sequence is 13 residues long. With 2 bases removed from V and 4 bases from J, the gap between germline ends came to 9 bases. CDR3 DNA: TGTGCCTGGAGTCCCCTCGGTAATCAGCCCCAGCATTTT. This sequence encodes CAWSPLGNQPQHF.